This T cell receptor (beta chain) is from a study of T cells expressing NK-cell markers. TCRdb processed the 5' RACE reads again and assigns one entry to each CDR3 protein, with no DNA. The listing contains 300,000 to 500,000 distinct CDR3 sequences. Germline CDR1 is SGHDT and CDR2 is YYEEEE. CDR3 length: 16 residues. V usage is TRBV5-6 and J usage is TRBJ1-5; checking the TCRdb D call of TRBD1 is not possible without DNA. What was sequenced was blood T cells: a sorted CD56 or NKG2C T cell subset, CD4+ or CD8+ T cells, or bulk PBMC T cells (not recorded which). The receptor comes from a woman in her forties or fifties in good health. CDR3 protein: CASSNLRTGANQPQHF. The variable domain in full, completed from reference TRBV5-6 and TRBJ1-5, reads DAGVTQSPTHLIKTRGQQVTLRCSPKSGHDTVSWYQQALGQGPQFIFQYYEEEERQRGNFPDRFSGHQFPNYSSELNVNALLLGDSALYLCASSNLRTGANQPQHFGDGTRLSIL.